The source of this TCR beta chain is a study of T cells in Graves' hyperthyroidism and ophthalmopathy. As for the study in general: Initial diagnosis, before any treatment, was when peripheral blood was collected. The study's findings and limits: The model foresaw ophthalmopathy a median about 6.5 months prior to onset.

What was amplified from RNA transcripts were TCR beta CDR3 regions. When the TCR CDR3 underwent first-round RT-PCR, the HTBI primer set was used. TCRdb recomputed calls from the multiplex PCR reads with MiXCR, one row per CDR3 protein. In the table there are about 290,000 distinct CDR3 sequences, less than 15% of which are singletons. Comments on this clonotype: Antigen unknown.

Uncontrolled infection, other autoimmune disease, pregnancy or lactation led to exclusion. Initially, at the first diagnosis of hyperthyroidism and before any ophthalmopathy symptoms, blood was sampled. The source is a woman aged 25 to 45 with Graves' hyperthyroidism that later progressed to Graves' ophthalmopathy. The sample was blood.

CDR3 amino acids: CASSNDRDGRWYGYTF. The CDR3 nucleotides read TGTGCCAGTAGTAACGACCGGGACGGTCGGTGGTATGGCTACACCTTC. The chain couples TRBV19 to TRBJ1-2, with a weak D call TRBD1 (5 bases). The V and J ends lost 4 bases and 5 bases respectively, with 20 bases between them. Germline V CDR1 and CDR2: LNHDA, SQIVND (reference sequence). The CDR3 sequence is 16 residues long. Full variable domain (rest looked up from reference TRBV19 and TRBJ1-2): DGGITQSPKYLFRKEGQNVTLSCEQNLNHDAMYWYRQDPGQGLRLIYYSQIVNDFQKGDIAEGYSVSREKKESFPLTVTSAQKNPTAFYLCASSNDRDGRWYGYTFGSGTRLTVV.